The 13 T cell receptor beta chains below come from one sample, sequenced in a study of blood T cell repertoires in COVID-19. Clones were read by immunoSEQ multiplex PCR, and TCRdb kept only the in-frame ones, dropping some. This sample carries about 220,000 clones, approximately 86% of them seen once, and the ten largest clones take roughly 3%. Sequenced input: peripheral blood. These receptors all come from a woman in her twenties or thirties who had recovered from COVID-19.

V usage is TRBV5-1 and J usage is TRBJ2-2, with D possibly being TRBD2 (6 bases). CDR1 is SGHRS, CDR2 YFSETQ, per germline. The CDR3 covers 16 residues. V lost 0 bases and J 3 bases, leaving 12 bases between the germline ends. CDR3 region: CASSLEGRDHTGELFF. The DNA for the CDR3 is TGCGCCAGCAGCTTGGAAGGGCGGGACCACACCGGGGAGCTGTTTTTT.

The V gene is TRBV7-9, the J gene TRBJ1-1; D remains unclear. CDR3 size: 13 residues. The germline CDR1 and CDR2 sequences are SEHNR and FQNEAQ (reference sequence). Between the trimmed V and J ends, which lost 1 base and 5 bases, there was a span of 8 bases. Here the CDR3 DNA reads TGTGCCAGCAGCTTAGGCTCGGGGACTGAAGCTTTCTTT. Translating gives CASSLGSGTEAFF.

The chain combines TRBV7-2 with TRBJ2-1; TRBD1 aligns across 11 bases. Germline CDR1 SGHTA, CDR2 FQGNSA. The junction had 12 bases not matched to a gene; V was cut back by 3 bases and J by 2 bases. CDR3 length: 19 residues. This chain's CDR3 is CASSFLALEGQGAYNEQFF. The CDR3, as DNA: TGTGCCAGCAGCTTCCTCGCGCTGGAGGGACAGGGGGCCTACAATGAGCAGTTCTTC.

The V and J genes are TRBV6-4 and TRBJ1-1; D perhaps matches TRBD1 (6 bases). The CDR3 is made up of 19 amino acids. V was clipped by 2 bases and J by 0 bases, with 22 bases between them. Per the germline V gene, CDR1 is MRHNA and CDR2 is SNTAGT. CDR3 in amino acids: CASSDPRVPDSTMNTEAFF. DNA of the CDR3: TGTGCCAGCAGTGACCCTAGAGTCCCGGACAGCACCATGAACACTGAAGCTTTCTTT.

The chain combines TRBV6-5 with TRBJ2-7; a possible D gene is TRBD2 (5 bases). V lost 0 bases and J 6 bases, leaving 6 bases between the germline ends. From germline, CDR1 is MNHEY and CDR2 SVGAGI. This CDR3 comprises 12 residues. This CDR3 is CASSYSRGEQYF. CDR3 DNA sequence: TGTGCCAGCAGTTACTCACGGGGCGAGCAGTACTTC.

CDR3 region: CASSPRQGAPNTEAFF. The CDR3 nucleotides are TGTGCCAGCAGCCCCAGACAGGGGGCGCCGAACACTGAAGCTTTCTTT. The chain is built from TRBV9 and TRBJ1-1, with 10 bases aligning to TRBD1. CDR3 length: 16 amino acids. The trim removed 4 bases at V and 1 base at J, leaving 7 bases unmatched. Germline CDR1 and CDR2: SGDLS and YYNGEE.

In its sample, this clone was seen a few times. This chain links TRBV13 with TRBJ1-3; 8 bases are a match to TRBD1. Per germline, CDR1 PRHDT and CDR2 FYEKMQ (reference sequence). The CDR3 length is 15 residues. V lost 5 bases and J lost 2; bases outside the gene matches: 5. The CDR3 region has the DNA TGTGCCAGCAGCGCCCAGGGGGCCCCTGGAAACACCATATATTTT. Encoded protein: CASSAQGAPGNTIYF.

This clone has a single count. The chain is built from TRBV6-1 and TRBJ1-2; no clear D. V lost 2 bases to trimming and J lost 4 bases, with 8 bases between them. Germline CDR1 MNHNS, CDR2 SASEGT. The CDR3 length is 13 residues. The CDR3 nucleotides read TGTGCCAGCAGTGAATCTGAGAGCTATGGCTACACCTTC. Translated: CASSESESYGYTF.

This clone was seen at least ten times. The chain couples TRBV5-6 to TRBJ2-2; 7 bases map to TRBD1. Per germline, CDR1 SGHDT and CDR2 YYEEEE. This CDR3 has 17 residues. Trimming at V came to 7 bases and at J to 3 bases, leaving 15 bases not matched to a gene. Here the CDR3 reads CASGPEQGRWDTGELFF. The CDR3 coding sequence is TGTGCCAGCGGCCCCGAACAGGGGCGGTGGGACACCGGGGAGCTGTTTTTT.

This clone has a handful of counts. The rearrangement links TRBV3-1 (or the pseudogene TRBV3-2) to TRBJ1-4; 7 bases align to TRBD1. V lost 8 bases and J lost 7; bases outside the gene matches: 10. This CDR3 is built from 14 residues. From germline, CDR1 is LGHDT and CDR2 YNNKEL (reference sequence). CDR3: CASATHRGGEKLFF. CDR3 sequence (DNA): TGTGCCAGCGCTACCCACAGGGGTGGTGAAAAACTGTTTTTT.

The chain recombines TRBV30 with TRBJ1-4; D remains ambiguous. The CDR3 loop spans 14 amino acids. Trimming pared 0 bases from V and 1 base from J, leaving 6 bases between. CDR1 and CDR2 (germline): GTSNPN, SVGIG (reference sequence). The CDR3 protein is CAWSVGGTNEKLFF. As DNA, the CDR3 is TGTGCCTGGAGTGTGGGAGGAACTAATGAAAAACTGTTTTTT.

This clone has just one count. This chain uses TRBV5-1 with TRBJ1-1; D ambiguous. This CDR3 comprises 15 residues. V was pared by 1 base and J by 4 bases, with 14 bases between. CDR1 SGHRS and CDR2 YFSETQ come from the germline V gene. The CDR3 is CASSLFVGEGTEAFF. The CDR3 coding sequence is TGCGCCAGCAGCTTGTTTGTGGGCGAGGGCACTGAAGCTTTCTTT.

This chain joins TRBV21-1 and TRBJ1-2; TRBD1, the table's D call, was not compared with the DNA. TRBV21-1 corresponds to a pseudogene. This CDR3 is 17 amino acids long. CDR3 in amino acids: CASSKRGRAGDVYGYTF. CDR3 DNA sequence: TGTGCCAGCAGCAAAAGGGGAAGGGCAGGGGACGTCTATGGCTACACCTTC.